The entry that follows covers one TCR beta chain sequence. Germline V lookup: CDR1 SGHAT, CDR2 FQNNGV. With V trimmed by 2 bases and J by 6 bases, 16 bases remained unmatched. This CDR3 spans 18 amino acids. The data derive from a study of blood T cell repertoires in COVID-19. Study context: Acute-phase and convalescent COVID-19 samples originated in the United States, Italy and Spain. The analysed material was cDNA or gDNA that came from T cells, B-cell-depleted T cells, or PBMCs.

Per the original data handling: It was from reference gene primer amplification that nucleated cell counts were estimated. Clones were read by immunoSEQ multiplex PCR, and TCRdb kept only the in-frame ones, dropping some. V and J calls and clone size are as listed in that table; D and trimming were resolved from the DNA. The sample includes about 350,000 clones, around nine tenths of them seen just once. The TCR originated in a young woman who had recovered from COVID-19. The sequenced sample consisted of peripheral blood. J is TRBJ2-3 and V is TRBV11-2; 8 nucleotides align to TRBD2. Here the CDR3 reads CASSLKGSGSRFWDTQYF. CDR3 nucleotides: TGTGCCAGCAGCTTAAAGGGCAGCGGGAGTCGGTTTTGGGATACGCAGTATTTT.